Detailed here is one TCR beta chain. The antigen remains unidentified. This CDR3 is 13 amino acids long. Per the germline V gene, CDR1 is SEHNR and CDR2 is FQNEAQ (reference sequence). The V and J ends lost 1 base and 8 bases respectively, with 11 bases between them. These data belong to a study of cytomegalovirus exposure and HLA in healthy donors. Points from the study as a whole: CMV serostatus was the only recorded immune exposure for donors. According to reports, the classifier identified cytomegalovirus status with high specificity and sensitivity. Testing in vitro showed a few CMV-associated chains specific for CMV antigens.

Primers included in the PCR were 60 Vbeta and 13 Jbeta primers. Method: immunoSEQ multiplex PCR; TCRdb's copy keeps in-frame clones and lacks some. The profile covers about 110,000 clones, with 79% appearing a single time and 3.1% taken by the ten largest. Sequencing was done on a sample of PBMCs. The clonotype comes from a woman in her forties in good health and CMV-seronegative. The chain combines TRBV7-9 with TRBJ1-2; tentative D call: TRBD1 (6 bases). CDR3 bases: TGTGCCAGCAGCTTAGACGGGGGGCGCGGCTACACCTTC. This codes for CASSLDGGRGYTF. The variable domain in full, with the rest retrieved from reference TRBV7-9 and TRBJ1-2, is DTGVSQNPRHKITKRGQNVTFRCDPISEHNRLYWYRQTLGQGPEFLTYFQNEAQLEKSRLLSDRFSAERPKGSFSTLEIQRTEQGDSAMYLCASSLDGGRGYTFGSGTRLTVV.